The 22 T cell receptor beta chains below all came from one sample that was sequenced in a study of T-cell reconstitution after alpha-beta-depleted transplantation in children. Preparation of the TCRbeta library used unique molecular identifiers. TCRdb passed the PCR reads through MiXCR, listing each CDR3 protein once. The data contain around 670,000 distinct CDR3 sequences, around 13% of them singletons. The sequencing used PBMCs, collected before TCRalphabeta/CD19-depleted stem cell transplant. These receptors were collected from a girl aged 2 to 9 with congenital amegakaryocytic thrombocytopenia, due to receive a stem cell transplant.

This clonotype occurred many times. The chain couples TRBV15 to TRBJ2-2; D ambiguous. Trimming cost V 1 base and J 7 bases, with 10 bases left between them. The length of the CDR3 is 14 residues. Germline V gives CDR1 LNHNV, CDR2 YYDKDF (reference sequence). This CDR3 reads CATSRASFFGELFF. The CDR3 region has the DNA TGTGCCACCAGCAGAGCTTCGTTTTTCGGGGAGCTGTTTTTT.

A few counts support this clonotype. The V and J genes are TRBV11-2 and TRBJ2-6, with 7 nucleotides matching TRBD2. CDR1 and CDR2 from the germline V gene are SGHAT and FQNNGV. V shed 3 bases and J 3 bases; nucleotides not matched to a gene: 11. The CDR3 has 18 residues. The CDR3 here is CASSLGLLGGYGANVLTF. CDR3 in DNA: TGTGCCAGCAGCTTGGGACTCCTGGGGGGGTATGGGGCCAACGTCCTGACTTTC.

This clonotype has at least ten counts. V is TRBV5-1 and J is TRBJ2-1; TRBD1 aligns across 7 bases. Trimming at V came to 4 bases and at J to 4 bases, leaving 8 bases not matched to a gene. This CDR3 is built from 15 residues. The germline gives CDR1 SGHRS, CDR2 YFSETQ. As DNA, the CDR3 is TGCGCCAGCAGCCCCGGGACAGAGACTTACAATGAGCAGTTCTTC. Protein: CASSPGTETYNEQFF.

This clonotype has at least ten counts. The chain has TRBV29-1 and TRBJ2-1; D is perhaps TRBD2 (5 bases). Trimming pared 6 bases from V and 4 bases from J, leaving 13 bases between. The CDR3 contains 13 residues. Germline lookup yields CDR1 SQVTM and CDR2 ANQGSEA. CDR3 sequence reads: CSVLVSQYNEQFF. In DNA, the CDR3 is TGCAGCGTACTAGTTTCCCAGTACAATGAGCAGTTCTTC.

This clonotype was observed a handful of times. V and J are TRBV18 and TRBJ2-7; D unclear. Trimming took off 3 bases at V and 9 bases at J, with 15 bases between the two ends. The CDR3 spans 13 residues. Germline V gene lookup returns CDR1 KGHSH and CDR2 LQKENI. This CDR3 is CASSPDASYSQYF. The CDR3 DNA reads TGTGCCAGCTCACCGGATGCCTCCTACTCGCAGTACTTC.

The CDR3 region is CSVGTGQGLSEQYF. For the CDR3, the DNA is TGCAGCGTTGGGACGGGACAGGGGTTGAGCGAGCAGTACTTC. The chain carries TRBV29-1 and TRBJ2-7, with 10 positions matching TRBD1. The CDR3 length is 14 residues. The V and J ends lost 4 bases and 6 bases, in that order; junction bases with no gene match: 9. CDR1 SQVTM and CDR2 ANQGSEA come from the germline V gene.

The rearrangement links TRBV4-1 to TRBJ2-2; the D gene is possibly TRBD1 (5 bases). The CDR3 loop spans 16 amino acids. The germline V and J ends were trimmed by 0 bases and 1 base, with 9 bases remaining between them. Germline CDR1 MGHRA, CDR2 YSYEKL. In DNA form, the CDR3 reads TGCGCCAGCAGCCAAGATGGCAGGGTGAACACCGGGGAGCTGTTTTTT. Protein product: CASSQDGRVNTGELFF.

CDR3 nucleotide sequence: TGTGCCATCAGTGAAGTCACCTACAATGAGCAGTTCTTC. The encoded protein is CAISEVTYNEQFF. The rearrangement joins TRBV10-3 to TRBJ2-1; D remains ambiguous. Germline values: CDR1 ENHRY, CDR2 SYGVKD. The CDR3 covers 13 residues. The ends were cut back, 3 bases at V and 2 bases at J, with 5 bases in the middle.

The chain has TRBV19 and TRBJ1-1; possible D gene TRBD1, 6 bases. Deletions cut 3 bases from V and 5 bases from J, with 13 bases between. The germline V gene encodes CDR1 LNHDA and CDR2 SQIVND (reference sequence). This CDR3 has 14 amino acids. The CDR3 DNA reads TGTGCCAGTAGTATTCGGGGGGCTTGGACTGAAGCTTTCTTT. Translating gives CASSIRGAWTEAFF.

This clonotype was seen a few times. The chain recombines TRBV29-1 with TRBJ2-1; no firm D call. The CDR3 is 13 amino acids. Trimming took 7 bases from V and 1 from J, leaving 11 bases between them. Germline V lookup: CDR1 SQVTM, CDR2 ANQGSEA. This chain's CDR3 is CSASQVSYNEQFF. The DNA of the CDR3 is TGCAGCGCCAGCCAGGTGTCCTACAATGAGCAGTTCTTC.

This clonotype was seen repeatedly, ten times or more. The chain's CDR3 is CASSTPPTSGRVNEQFF. The DNA for the CDR3 is TGCGCCAGCAGCACCCCTCCGACTAGCGGGAGAGTTAATGAGCAGTTCTTC. The chain links TRBV5-1 to TRBJ2-1; TRBD2 aligns across 12 bases. Germline V CDR1 and CDR2: SGHRS, YFSETQ. After removal of 4 bases from V and 7 bases from J, the junction contained 12 bases not matched to a gene. This CDR3 is 17 amino acids long. The full variable domain, completed using reference TRBV5-1 and TRBJ2-1, is KAGVTQTPRYLIKTRGQQVTLSCSPISGHRSVSWYQQTPGQGLQFLFEYFSETQRNKGNFPGRFSGRQFSNSRSEMNVSTLELGDSALYLCASSTPPTSGRVNEQFFGPGTRLTVL.

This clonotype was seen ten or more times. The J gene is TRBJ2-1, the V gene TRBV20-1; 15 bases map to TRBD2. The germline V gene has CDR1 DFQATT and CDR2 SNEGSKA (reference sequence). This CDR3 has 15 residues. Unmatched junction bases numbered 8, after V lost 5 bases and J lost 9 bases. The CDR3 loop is CSAHLRTSGRVEQFF. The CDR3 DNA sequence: TGCAGTGCTCACCTAAGGACTAGCGGGAGGGTTGAGCAGTTCTTC.

The CDR3 nucleotides are TGTGCCAGCAGTTCTTTTTCCCTAGCTAACTATGGCTACACCTTC. Translated: CASSSFSLANYGYTF. The chain recombines TRBV12-3 or TRBV12-4 with TRBJ1-2; D is ambiguous. The CDR3 has 15 amino acids. The V end was cut by 4 bases, the J end by 0 bases, with 12 bases between.

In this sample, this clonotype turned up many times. CDR3 bases: TGCGCCAGCAGCCTCATCTCTAGCGGGAGGTCCTTATACAATGAGCAGTTCTTC. As protein: CASSLISSGRSLYNEQFF. The V gene is TRBV5-1, the J gene TRBJ2-1; 11 positions match TRBD2. This CDR3 is 18 amino acids long. Germline trimming cut 4 bases from V and 4 bases from J; bases unmatched to any gene: 13. CDR1 is SGHRS, CDR2 YFSETQ, per germline.

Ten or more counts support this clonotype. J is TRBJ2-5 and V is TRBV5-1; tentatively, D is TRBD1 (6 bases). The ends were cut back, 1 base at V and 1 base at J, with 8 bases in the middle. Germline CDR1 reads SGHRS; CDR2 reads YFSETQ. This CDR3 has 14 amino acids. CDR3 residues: CASSLTGTQETQYF. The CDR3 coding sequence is TGCGCCAGCAGCTTGACAGGGACCCAAGAGACCCAGTACTTC.

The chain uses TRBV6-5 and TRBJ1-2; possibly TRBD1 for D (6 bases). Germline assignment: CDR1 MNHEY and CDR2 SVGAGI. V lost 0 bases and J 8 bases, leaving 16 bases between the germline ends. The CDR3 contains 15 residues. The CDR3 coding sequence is TGTGCCAGCAGTTACTCGACCGGGGGCGAGGGAGGCTACACCTTC. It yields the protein CASSYSTGGEGGYTF.

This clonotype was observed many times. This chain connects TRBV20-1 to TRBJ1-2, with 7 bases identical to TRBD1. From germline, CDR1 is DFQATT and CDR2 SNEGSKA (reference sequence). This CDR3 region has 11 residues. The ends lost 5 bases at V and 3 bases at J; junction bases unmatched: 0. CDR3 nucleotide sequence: TGCAGTGCTGGGACAGACTATGGCTACACCTTC. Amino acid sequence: CSAGTDYGYTF.

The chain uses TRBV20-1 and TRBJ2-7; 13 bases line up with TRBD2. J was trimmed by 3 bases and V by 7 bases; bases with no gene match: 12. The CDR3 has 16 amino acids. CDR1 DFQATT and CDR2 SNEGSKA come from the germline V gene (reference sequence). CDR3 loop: CSVIIPGLAGIYEQYF. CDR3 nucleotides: TGCAGTGTCATAATACCGGGACTAGCGGGAATCTACGAGCAGTACTTC.

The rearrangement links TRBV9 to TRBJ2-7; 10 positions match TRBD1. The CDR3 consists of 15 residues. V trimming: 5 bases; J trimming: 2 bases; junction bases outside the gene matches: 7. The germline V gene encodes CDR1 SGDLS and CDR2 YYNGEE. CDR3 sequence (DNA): TGTGCCAGCAGTATCCGGGACAGGGGCCCCTACGAGCAGTACTTC. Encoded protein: CASSIRDRGPYEQYF.

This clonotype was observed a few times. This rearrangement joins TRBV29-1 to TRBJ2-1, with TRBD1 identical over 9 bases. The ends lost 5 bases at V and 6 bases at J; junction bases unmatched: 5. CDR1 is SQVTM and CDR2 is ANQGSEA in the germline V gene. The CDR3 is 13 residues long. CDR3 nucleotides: TGCAGCGTTCGACAGGGGGGGGGCAATGAGCAGTTCTTC. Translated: CSVRQGGGNEQFF.

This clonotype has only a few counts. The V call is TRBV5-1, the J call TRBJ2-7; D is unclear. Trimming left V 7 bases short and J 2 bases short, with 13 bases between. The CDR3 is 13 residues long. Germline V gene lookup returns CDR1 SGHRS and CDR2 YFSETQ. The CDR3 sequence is CASGAGEAYEQYF. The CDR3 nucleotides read TGCGCCAGCGGCGCAGGCGAAGCCTACGAGCAGTACTTC.

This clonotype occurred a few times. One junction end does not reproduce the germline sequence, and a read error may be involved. The DNA for the CDR3 is TGCTGTGCTCAACCCGGGGCTAGCCTTGATGACGAGCAGTACTTC. Its translation: CCAQPGASLDDEQYF. The chain employs TRBV20-1 and TRBJ2-7; the D call may be TRBD1 or TRBD2 (5 bases each). Germline V gives CDR1 DFQATT, CDR2 SNEGSKA (reference sequence). The length of the CDR3 is 15 residues.